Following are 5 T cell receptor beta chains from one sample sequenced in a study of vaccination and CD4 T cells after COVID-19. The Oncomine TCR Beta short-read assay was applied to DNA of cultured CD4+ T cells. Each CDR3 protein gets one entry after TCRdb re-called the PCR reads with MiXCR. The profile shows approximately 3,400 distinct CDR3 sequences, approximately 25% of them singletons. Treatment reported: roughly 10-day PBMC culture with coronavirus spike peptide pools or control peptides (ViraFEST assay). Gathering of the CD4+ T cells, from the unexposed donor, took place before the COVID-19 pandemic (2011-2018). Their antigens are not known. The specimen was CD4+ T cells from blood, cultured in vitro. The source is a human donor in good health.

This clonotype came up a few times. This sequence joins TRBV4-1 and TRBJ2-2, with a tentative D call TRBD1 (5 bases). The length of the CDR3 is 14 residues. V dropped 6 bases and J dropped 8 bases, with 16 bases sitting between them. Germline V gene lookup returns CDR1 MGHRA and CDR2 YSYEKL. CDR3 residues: CASRVGVSGGELFF. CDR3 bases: TGCGCCAGCAGAGTAGGGGTTAGTGGTGGGGAGCTGTTTTTT.

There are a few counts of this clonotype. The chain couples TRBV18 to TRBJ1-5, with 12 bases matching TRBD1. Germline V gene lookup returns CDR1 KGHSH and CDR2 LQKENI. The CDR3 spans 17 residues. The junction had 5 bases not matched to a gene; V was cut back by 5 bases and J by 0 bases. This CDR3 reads CASSSGQGAYSNQPQHF. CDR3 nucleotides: TGTGCCAGCTCATCGGGACAGGGGGCATATAGCAATCAGCCCCAGCATTTT.

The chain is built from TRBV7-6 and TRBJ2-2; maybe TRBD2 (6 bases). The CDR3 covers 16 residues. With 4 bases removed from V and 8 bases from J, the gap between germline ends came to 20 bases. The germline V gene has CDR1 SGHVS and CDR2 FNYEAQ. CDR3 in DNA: TGTGCCAGCAGCTACACCGGGAGCCCCGTGATGGGGGAGCTGTTTTTT. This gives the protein CASSYTGSPVMGELFF. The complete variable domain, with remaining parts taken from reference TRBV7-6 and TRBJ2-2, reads GAGVSQSPRYKVTKRGQDVALRCDPISGHVSLYWYRQALGQGPEFLTYFNYEAQQDKSGLPNDRFSAERPEGSISTLTIQRTEQRDSAMYRCASSYTGSPVMGELFFGEGSRLTVL.

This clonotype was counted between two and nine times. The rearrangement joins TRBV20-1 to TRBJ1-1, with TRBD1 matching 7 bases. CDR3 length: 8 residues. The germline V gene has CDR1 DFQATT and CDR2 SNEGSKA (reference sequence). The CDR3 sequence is CTAGGAFF. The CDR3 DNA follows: TGCACTGCAGGGGGAGCTTTCTTT.

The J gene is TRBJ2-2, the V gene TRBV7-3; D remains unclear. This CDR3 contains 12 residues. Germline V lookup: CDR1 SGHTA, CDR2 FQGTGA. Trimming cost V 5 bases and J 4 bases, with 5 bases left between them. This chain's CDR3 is CASSPTTGELFF. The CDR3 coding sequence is TGTGCCAGCAGCCCCACCACCGGGGAGCTGTTTTTT.